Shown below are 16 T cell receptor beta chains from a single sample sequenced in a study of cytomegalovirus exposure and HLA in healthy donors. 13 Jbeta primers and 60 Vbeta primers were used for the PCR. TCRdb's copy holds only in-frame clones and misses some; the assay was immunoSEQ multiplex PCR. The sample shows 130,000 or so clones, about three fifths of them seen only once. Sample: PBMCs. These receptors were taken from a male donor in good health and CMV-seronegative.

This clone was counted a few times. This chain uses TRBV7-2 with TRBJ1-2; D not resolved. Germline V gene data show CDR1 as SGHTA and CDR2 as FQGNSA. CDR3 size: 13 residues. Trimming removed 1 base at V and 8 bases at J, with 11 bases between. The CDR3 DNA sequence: TGTGCCAGCAGCTTAGTCCCCCAAGCGGGCTACACCTTC. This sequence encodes CASSLVPQAGYTF.

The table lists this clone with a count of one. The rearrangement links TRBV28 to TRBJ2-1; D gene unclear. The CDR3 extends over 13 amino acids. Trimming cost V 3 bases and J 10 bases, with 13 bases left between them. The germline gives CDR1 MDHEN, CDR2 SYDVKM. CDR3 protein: CASSLSGLIEQFF. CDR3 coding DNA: TGTGCCAGCAGTTTGTCGGGTCTCATCGAGCAGTTCTTC.

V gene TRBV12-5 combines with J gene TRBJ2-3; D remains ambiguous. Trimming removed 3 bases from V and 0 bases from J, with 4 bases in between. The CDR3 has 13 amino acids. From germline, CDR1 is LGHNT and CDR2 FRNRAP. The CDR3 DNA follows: TGTGCTAGTGGTTTCACTAGCACAGATACGCAGTATTTT. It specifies CASGFTSTDTQYF.

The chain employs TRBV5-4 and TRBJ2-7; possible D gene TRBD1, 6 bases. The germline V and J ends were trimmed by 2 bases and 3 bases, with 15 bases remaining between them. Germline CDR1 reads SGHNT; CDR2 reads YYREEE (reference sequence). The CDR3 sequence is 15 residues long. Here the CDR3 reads CASSFQTGRGYEQYF. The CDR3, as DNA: TGTGCCAGCAGCTTCCAGACAGGTAGAGGCTACGAGCAGTACTTC. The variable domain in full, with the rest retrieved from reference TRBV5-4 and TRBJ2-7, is ETGVTQSPTHLIKTRGQQVTLRCSSQSGHNTVSWYQQALGQGPQFIFQYYREEENGRGNFPPRFSGLQFPNYSSELNVNALELDDSALYLCASSFQTGRGYEQYFGPGTRLTVT.

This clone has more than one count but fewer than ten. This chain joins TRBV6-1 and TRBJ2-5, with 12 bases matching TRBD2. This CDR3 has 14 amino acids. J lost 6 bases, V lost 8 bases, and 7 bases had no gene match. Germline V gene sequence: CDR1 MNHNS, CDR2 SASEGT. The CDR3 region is CASLTSGGRKTQYF. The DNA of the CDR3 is TGTGCCAGCTTGACTAGCGGGGGTCGGAAGACCCAGTACTTC.

The CDR3 coding sequence is TGTGCCAGCAGTTACCTGGGACAGGGGCGATTAGGCTACACCTTC. The encoded protein is CASSYLGQGRLGYTF. This chain connects TRBV6-5 to TRBJ1-2; 10 bases map to TRBD1. V gave up 2 bases and J gave up 8 bases; unmatched junction bases: 8. Germline V gene sequence: CDR1 MNHEY, CDR2 SVGAGI. CDR3 length: 15 residues.

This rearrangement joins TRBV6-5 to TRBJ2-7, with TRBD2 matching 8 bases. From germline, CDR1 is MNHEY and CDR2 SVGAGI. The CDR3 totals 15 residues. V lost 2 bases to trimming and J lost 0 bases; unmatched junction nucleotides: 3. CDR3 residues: CASSYRAGASYEQYF. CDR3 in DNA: TGTGCCAGCAGTTACCGAGCGGGGGCCTCCTACGAGCAGTACTTC.

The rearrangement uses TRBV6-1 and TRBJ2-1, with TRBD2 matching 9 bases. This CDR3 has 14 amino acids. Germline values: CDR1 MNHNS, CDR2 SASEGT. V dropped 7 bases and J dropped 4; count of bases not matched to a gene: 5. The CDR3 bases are TGTGCCAGCATCCTAGCGGGGCTGTACAATGAGCAGTTCTTC. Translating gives CASILAGLYNEQFF.

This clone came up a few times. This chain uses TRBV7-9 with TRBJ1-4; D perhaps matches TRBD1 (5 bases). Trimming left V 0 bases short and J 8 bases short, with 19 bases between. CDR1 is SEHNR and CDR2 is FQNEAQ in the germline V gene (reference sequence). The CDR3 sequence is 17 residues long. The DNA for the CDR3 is TGTGCCAGCAGCTTAGCTAGGGGCGAGCCCCTTGGGGAAAAACTGTTTTTT. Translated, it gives CASSLARGEPLGEKLFF.

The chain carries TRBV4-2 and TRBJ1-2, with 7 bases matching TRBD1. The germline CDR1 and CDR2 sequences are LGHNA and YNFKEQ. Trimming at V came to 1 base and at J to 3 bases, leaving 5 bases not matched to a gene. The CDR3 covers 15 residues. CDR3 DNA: TGTGCCAGCAGCCAAGGGACCGGGACAGACTATGGCTACACCTTC. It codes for CASSQGTGTDYGYTF.

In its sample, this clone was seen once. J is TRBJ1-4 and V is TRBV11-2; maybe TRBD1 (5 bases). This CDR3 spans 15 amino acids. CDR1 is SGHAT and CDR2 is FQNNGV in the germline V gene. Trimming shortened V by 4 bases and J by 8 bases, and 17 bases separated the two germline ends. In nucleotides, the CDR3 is TGTGCCAGCAGCTCCCCCCAGCAGGGCTGGGAAAAACTGTTTTTT. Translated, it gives CASSSPQQGWEKLFF.

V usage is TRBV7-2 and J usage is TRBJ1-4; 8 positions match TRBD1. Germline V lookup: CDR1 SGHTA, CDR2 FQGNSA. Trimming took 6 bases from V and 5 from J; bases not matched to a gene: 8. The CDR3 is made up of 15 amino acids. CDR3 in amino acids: CASSSSRTGNEKLFF. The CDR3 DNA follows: TGTGCCAGCAGTTCCTCAAGGACAGGGAATGAAAAACTGTTTTTT. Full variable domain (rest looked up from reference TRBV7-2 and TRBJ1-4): GAGVSQSPSNKVTEKGKDVELRCDPISGHTALYWYRQSLGQGLEFLIYFQGNSAPDKSGLPSDRFSAERTGGSVSTLTIQRTQQEDSAVYLCASSSSRTGNEKLFFGSGTQLSVL.

This CDR3 reads CASQEQNRGNTEAFF. CDR3 in DNA: TGCGCCAGCCAAGAACAAAACAGGGGGAACACTGAAGCTTTCTTT. The rearrangement joins TRBV10-2 to TRBJ1-1, with 7 bases matching TRBD1. The ends lost 8 bases at V and 1 base at J; junction bases unmatched: 10. Germline-derived CDR1 and CDR2 are WSHSY and SAAADI. This CDR3 comprises 15 residues.

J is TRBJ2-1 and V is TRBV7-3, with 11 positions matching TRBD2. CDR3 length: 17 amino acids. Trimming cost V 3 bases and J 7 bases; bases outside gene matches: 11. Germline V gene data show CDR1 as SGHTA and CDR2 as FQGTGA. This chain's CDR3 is CASSLWQGGTSGNEQFF. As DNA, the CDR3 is TGTGCCAGCAGCTTGTGGCAGGGTGGGACTAGCGGTAATGAGCAGTTCTTC. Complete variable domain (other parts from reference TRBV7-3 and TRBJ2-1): GAGVSQTPSNKVTEKGKYVELRCDPISGHTALYWYRQSLGQGPEFLIYFQGTGAADDSGLPNDRFFAVRPEGSVSTLKIQRTERGDSAVYLCASSLWQGGTSGNEQFFGPGTRLTVL.

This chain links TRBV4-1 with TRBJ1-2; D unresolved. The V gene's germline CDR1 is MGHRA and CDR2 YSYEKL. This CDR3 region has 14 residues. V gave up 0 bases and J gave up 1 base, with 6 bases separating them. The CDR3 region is CASSQDEGNYGYTF. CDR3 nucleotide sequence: TGCGCCAGCAGCCAAGATGAGGGTAACTATGGCTACACCTTC.

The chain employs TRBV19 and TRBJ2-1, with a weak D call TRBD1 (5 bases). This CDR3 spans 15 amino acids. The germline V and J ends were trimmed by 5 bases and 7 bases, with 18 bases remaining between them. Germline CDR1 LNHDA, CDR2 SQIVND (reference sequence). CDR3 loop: CASSASGPLSNEQFF. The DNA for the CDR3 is TGTGCCAGTAGTGCCTCAGGGCCCCTTTCGAATGAGCAGTTCTTC.